This T cell receptor beta chain appears in the sequencing data of a study of Ad26.COV2.S vaccination and SARS-CoV-2 variants (dated by TCRdb to about 2021). In terms of the full investigation: Donors in the vaccine arm were drawn from COV1001, a multicentre, randomized, double-blind, placebo-controlled phase I-IIa trial testing Ad26.COV2.S in healthy adults. Ad26.COV2.S was administered intramuscularly at a dose of 5x10^10 or 1x10^11 viral particles, either as one shot or as two shots given 56 days apart. TCRbeta repertoire sequencing served as the tool for gauging how specific and how broad the SARS-CoV-2-reactive T cell receptors were following Ad26.COV2.S vaccination. The TCR-sequenced set comprised about 32 samples: around 20 Ad26.COV2.S vaccine recipients, 5 placebo recipients and 8 SARS-CoV-2 convalescent individuals. Trial participants were randomized into five groups of five: low-dose or high-dose Ad26.COV2.S given once or twice, or placebo on both occasions. Investigators remained blinded to trial group allocation during experiments and outcome assessment.

The immunoSEQ Assay was the method used to sequence TCRbeta CDR3 regions. After extraction, genomic DNA underwent amplification by bias-controlled multiplex PCR, followed by high-throughput sequencing. The published analysis was carried out like this. Collapsing and filtering of sequences were performed to quantify the absolute abundance of each unique TCRbeta CDR3 region. T cell fraction was estimated by normalizing TCRbeta template counts to usable DNA, which was measured by amplifying reference genes present in all nucleated cells. Repertoire TCRs were annotated as SARS-CoV-2-specific by exact matching of V gene, CDR3 amino acid sequence and J gene to a known reactive TCR set. The reference SARS-CoV-2 TCR set was obtained from MIRA and was filtered for enrichment in COVID-19-positive ImmuneCODE repertoires, whereby public or cross-reactive TCRs were removed. Using the MIRA antigens, annotated TCRs were further analysed by specific ORF or by position within an ORF. Breadth was defined as the number of annotated unique rearrangements divided by the total number of unique productive rearrangements, and depth was defined as the summed frequency of the annotated unique rearrangements. Group comparisons of TCR breadth used two-sided Wilcoxon rank-sum tests. Not all clones reach the TCRdb copy of this immuneACCESS table, which keeps in-frame sequences only. Checked studies attribute under half of the gap to unresolved V genes and leave the rest unexplained. V and J calls and clone size are given by that table; D and trimming were obtained from the DNA. The sample table lists over 400,000 clones, 92% of them with a count of one. Of the sample, around 1.7% is held by the ten largest clones.

The paper as a whole reports these results and caveats: The study was not powered for comparison of responses between vaccine doses or regimens. Substantial breadth of spike-specific CD8+ and CD4+ T cell responses was reported after vaccination. The authors noted that the TCR breadth and depth analyses may have underestimated total T cell responses. Compared with placebo recipients, Ad26.COV2.S recipients showed higher spike-specific TCR breadth (P = 0.0014). Vaccine and placebo recipients had similar non-spike TCR breadth, a finding consistent with the vaccine containing only spike.

CDR1 is given as PRHDT and CDR2 as FYEKMQ, both from the germline V gene (reference sequence). The CDR3 sequence holds 13 residues, the cysteine and phenylalanine included. Only CDR3 DNA is held: 39 bases, read in frame from base 1. V and J are truncated by 8 bases and 2 bases respectively, leaving an intervening sequence of 13 bases. To note about this clone: There is no known antigen for this receptor. Per-base qualities were not stored, and no clone one base away is much larger.

The sample's treatment or condition label, in plain terms: around 19 received Ad26.COV2.S at low or high dose, single or two shots; several received placebo; per-sample allocation not given. Repertoires of vaccine and placebo recipients were sequenced from samples collected on day 63 after the first injection. In Cohort 1b, more than 20 adults aged 18-55 years were enrolled at a single site in Boston, USA, between 29 July and 7 August 2020. Ad26.COV2.S was a replication-incompetent adenovirus type 26 vector expressing a prefusion-stabilized SARS-CoV-2 spike protein from the original Wuhan strain. The starting material was peripheral blood, obtained in a trial of Ad26.COV2.S vaccine versus placebo. The receptor's source is a person between 18 and 59 years old who received the Ad26.COV2.S COVID-19 vaccine or a placebo. Recombination joined TRBV13 with TRBJ2-7; no confident D gene assignment can be made. The CDR3 protein is CASALGAAYEQYF. The base sequence is TGTGCCAGCGCGCTGGGCGCGGCCTACGAGCAGTACTTC.